The rows below give T cell receptor beta chains drawn from one sample of a study of blood T cells in healthy people across ages. MiXCR, applied by TCRdb to the 5' RACE reads, yields one record per CDR3 protein. The table has more than 900,000 distinct CDR3 sequences, about 29% seen once. The same specimen was also included in a second study, on T cells of mothers and their children.

Sequenced sample: blood. These receptors came from a woman in her thirties or forties in good health. CDR3s include the opening cysteine and the closing phenylalanine or tryptophan. Each record gives: D gene, clone size, V gene, J gene, CDR3 protein, CDR3 DNA. D genes are given only for firm matches. A row's size may be missing; if present it is once, few, many or a size class.

>-|-|TRBV29-1|TRBJ2-6
CSVEGLSNVLTF
TGCAGCGTTGAGGGCCTCTCCAACGTCCTGACTTTC
>TRBD1|-|TRBV7-6|TRBJ1-5
CASSLGTGSQPQHF
TGTGCCAGCAGCTTAGGGACAGGGAGTCAGCCCCAGCATTTT
>TRBD1|-|TRBV5-1|TRBJ2-5
CASSLAGQAGQETQYF
TGCGCCAGCAGCTTGGCGGGACAGGCGGGACAAGAGACCCAGTACTTC
>-|-|TRBV19|TRBJ2-4
CASRNTGAGNIQYF
TGTGCCAGTAGGAACACAGGAGCTGGGAACATTCAGTACTTC
>-|-|TRBV7-2|TRBJ1-2
CASSPDYRGGYGYTF
TGTGCCAGCAGCCCCGATTACAGAGGGGGCTATGGCTACACCTTC
>-|-|TRBV12-3/TRBV12-4|TRBJ1-2
CTSSLDRYGYTF
TGTACCAGCAGTTTAGACAGATATGGCTACACCTTC
>-|-|TRBV7-9|TRBJ1-1
CASSYRDRMNTEAFF
TGTGCCAGCAGCTACCGGGACCGAATGAACACTGAAGCTTTCTTT
>-|-|TRBV4-3|TRBJ1-2
CASSQEGRGGDGYTF
TGCGCCAGCAGCCAAGAGGGCAGGGGAGGGGATGGCTACACCTTC
>-|-|TRBV6-4|TRBJ2-1
CASSDSMENEQFF
TGTGCCAGCAGTGACTCAATGGAAAATGAGCAGTTCTTC
>-|-|TRBV3-1|TRBJ1-1
CASSQEVRRTEAFF
TGTGCCAGCAGCCAAGAGGTCCGCAGGACTGAAGCTTTCTTT
>TRBD1|few|TRBV6-2/TRBV6-3|TRBJ1-1
CASSMTGSNTEAFF
TGTGCCAGCAGTATGACAGGGTCGAACACTGAAGCTTTCTTT
>TRBD1|few|TRBV6-4|TRBJ2-3
CASSDGAGTGTDTQYF
TGTGCCAGCAGTGACGGGGCCGGGACAGGGACAGATACGCAGTATTTT
>-|-|TRBV28|TRBJ1-4
CASGIPELAGGSNEKLFF
TGTGCCAGCGGAATCCCGGAACTAGCGGGGGGGAGTAATGAAAAACTGTTTTTT
>TRBD1|many|TRBV20-1|TRBJ1-2
CSASSVPGQGSGYTF
TGCAGTGCTAGTTCCGTCCCGGGACAGGGTAGCGGCTACACCTTC
>-|-|TRBV29-1|TRBJ2-5
CSVEWSQETQYF
TGCAGCGTTGAATGGAGCCAAGAGACCCAGTACTTC
>-|few|TRBV29-1|TRBJ1-1
CSGDLSRGNTEAFF
TGCAGCGGGGACCTCAGCCGGGGGAACACTGAAGCTTTCTTT